This TCR beta chain was sequenced during a study of control samples from healthy donors and cancer patients. The CDR3 totals 13 residues. The junction had 2 bases not matched to a gene; V was cut back by 5 bases and J by 3 bases. Germline V gene sequence: CDR1 LNHDA, CDR2 SQIVND (reference sequence). The data were produced by immunoSEQ multiplex PCR, yet TCRdb's version contains in-frame clones alone and is incomplete. Among roughly 84,000 clones listed, 70% to 90% were seen once. The rearrangement links TRBV19 to TRBJ2-5; 8 positions match TRBD1. This receptor was identified in a man aged 45-65 years in good health. The sample comprised blood. The CDR3: CASSPGQEETQYF. The CDR3 DNA is TGTGCCAGTAGTCCGGGACAGGAAGAGACCCAGTACTTC. The complete variable domain, with remaining parts taken from reference TRBV19 and TRBJ2-5, reads DGGITQSPKYLFRKEGQNVTLSCEQNLNHDAMYWYRQDPGQGLRLIYYSQIVNDFQKGDIAEGYSVSREKKESFPLTVTSAQKNPTAFYLCASSPGQEETQYFGPGTRLLVL.